The 28 T cell receptor beta chains below all came from one sample that was sequenced in a study of breast tumors, draining lymph nodes, adjacent tissues. Samples came from axillary lymph nodes draining the breast cancer. TCRdb analysed the multiplex PCR reads with MiXCR anew, one entry per CDR3 protein. Found here are about 94,000 distinct CDR3 sequences, more than 25% of them singletons; the top ten hold more than 8%. The sequencing sample was made of axillary lymph node tissue. The source of these receptors is a female donor with breast cancer. Some clones in this sample may be carry-over from other donors' samples.

This clonotype was counted at least ten times. The chain has TRBV14 and TRBJ2-1; TRBD2 agrees at 8 bases. Germline assignment: CDR1 SGHDN and CDR2 FVKESK. The CDR3 is made up of 15 amino acids. With 2 bases clipped from V and 4 bases from J, the junction kept 4 bases outside the gene matches. The CDR3 spells CASSQTSGIYNEQFF. The CDR3 region has the DNA TGTGCCAGCAGCCAAACTAGCGGAATATACAATGAGCAGTTCTTC.

The sample holds many counts of this clonotype. The chain is built from TRBV9 and TRBJ2-2, with TRBD2 matching 7 bases. This CDR3 comprises 15 residues. After removal of 0 bases from V and 6 bases from J, the junction contained 5 bases not matched to a gene. Germline V CDR1 and CDR2: SGDLS, YYNGEE. The DNA for the CDR3 is TGTGCCAGCAGCGTAGAGGAGGGAGGGCCCGGGGAGCTGTTTTTT. Encoded protein: CASSVEEGGPGELFF.

This clonotype was counted at least ten times. A read error may explain this, as a much larger clone is one base away. The CDR3 does not end in the conserved phenylalanine or tryptophan, so this is likely a read error. The V call is TRBV7-9, the J call TRBJ2-4; D unclear. The CDR3 covers 14 residues. Trimming took off 9 bases at V and 1 base at J, with 13 bases between the two ends. Per the germline V gene, CDR1 is SEHNR and CDR2 is FQNEAQ (reference sequence). CDR3 region: CASSEVTAKNIQYL. In nucleotides, the CDR3 is TGTGCCAGTTCCGAGGTAACGGCCAAAAACATTCAGTACCTC.

In regard to this clonotype: This sequence may be a read error, since a much larger clone differs from it by one base. The chain uses TRBV20-1 and TRBJ2-1; no firm D call. Germline CDR1 reads DFQATT; CDR2 reads SNEGSKA (reference sequence). V lost 3 bases and J lost 12, with 18 bases in between. This CDR3 has 13 residues. The CDR3 DNA reads TGCAGTGCTAGGGCACCTAACCTCGGTGCGCAGTTCTTC. This gives the protein CSARAPNLGAQFF.

This clonotype was observed at least ten times. Lacking the conserved final phenylalanine or tryptophan, this CDR3 likely reflects a read error. The rearrangement joins TRBV19 to TRBJ1-5; the D gene is possibly TRBD1 (6 bases). CDR1 is LNHDA and CDR2 is SQIVND in the germline V gene (reference sequence). This CDR3 region has 15 residues. The V end lost 1 base, the J end lost 7 bases, and 14 bases lay between the germline ends. The CDR3 sequence: CASSIGSRGQQPQHL. The CDR3 DNA is TGTGCCAGTAGTATAGGCTCCAGGGGACAACAGCCCCAGCATCTT.

Note on this clonotype: At one of its ends the junction is not consistent with the germline gene, which may arise from a read error. This chain links TRBV6-2 or TRBV6-3 with TRBJ2-7; TRBD2 is a possible D gene (6 bases). The length of the CDR3 is 16 residues. The germline V gene encodes CDR1 MNHEY and CDR2 SVGEGT. The CDR3 spells CASSHSIREPSYEQYF. The DNA for the CDR3 is TGTGCCAGCAGTCACTCGATTCGGGAGCCCTCCTACGAGCAGTACTTC.

In this sample, this clonotype turned up many times. This may be a read error: a much more frequent sequence differs by one nucleotide. The chain couples TRBV20-1 to TRBJ2-7; D is perhaps TRBD1 (5 bases). CDR3 length: 15 residues. From germline, CDR1 is DFQATT and CDR2 SNEGSKA (reference sequence). V was trimmed by 0 bases and J by 2 bases, leaving 14 bases between them. The CDR3 here is CSARDIGATAYEQYF. The CDR3 nucleotides read TGCAGTGCTAGAGATATAGGGGCGACAGCCTACGAGCAGTACTTC.

About this clonotype: As the CDR3 is not closed by the conserved phenylalanine or tryptophan, this likely results from a read error. The chain carries TRBV19 and TRBJ1-1; 12 bases fit TRBD1. Trimming removed 4 bases from V and 10 bases from J; junction bases left unmatched: 13. CDR1 and CDR2 from the germline V gene are LNHDA and SQIVND (reference sequence). The CDR3 is 16 residues long. In DNA form, the CDR3 reads TGTGCCAGTAGTACCCGCTGGGGACAGGGGGCACACGGAGCTTTCCTT. Its protein is CASSTRWGQGAHGAFL.

This clonotype was seen at least ten times. J is TRBJ2-3 and V is TRBV20-1, with a tentative D call TRBD2 (5 bases). Germline V gives CDR1 DFQATT, CDR2 SNEGSKA (reference sequence). The CDR3 consists of 12 residues. The germline V and J ends were trimmed by 5 bases and 6 bases, with 12 bases remaining between them. The CDR3 nucleotides read TGCAGTGCTGGAGCCCCGGGGGATACGCAGTATTTT. Translation: CSAGAPGDTQYF.

This clonotype was found many times. The rearrangement uses TRBV7-3 and TRBJ2-1, with D tentatively TRBD2 (6 bases). Trimming removed 5 bases from V and 10 bases from J, with 9 bases in between. The germline V gene has CDR1 SGHTA and CDR2 FQGTGA. There are 11 residues in the CDR3. CDR3 amino acids: CASSLGGEQFF. In DNA, the CDR3 is TGTGCCAGCAGCCTGGGAGGCGAGCAGTTCTTC.

Many counts were recorded for this clonotype. This rearrangement joins TRBV10-3 to TRBJ2-2; TRBD2 matches 9 bases. CDR1 and CDR2 from the germline V gene are ENHRY and SYGVKD. V trimming: 7 bases; J trimming: 6 bases; junction bases outside the gene matches: 9. CDR3 length equals 15 residues. The CDR3, as DNA: TGTGCCATCACTACGGATAGCGGGAGCCCCGGGGAGCTGTTTTTT. It translates to CAITTDSGSPGELFF.

The table lists this clonotype with many counts. The chain joins TRBV4-3 to TRBJ1-4; no firm D call. Germline V gene sequence: CDR1 LGHNA, CDR2 YSLEER. This CDR3 contains 14 residues. V was pared by 3 bases and J by 10 bases, with 15 bases between. The CDR3 DNA sequence: TGCGCCAGCAGCCACGGAGTGAGTTGGGGAAAACTGTTTTTT. Translated: CASSHGVSWGKLFF.

CDR3 DNA: TGTGCCAGCAGCTTAACCGGGGATAGGGCTGCTGAAGCTTTCTTT. It codes for CASSLTGDRAAEAFF. J is TRBJ1-1 and V is TRBV11-3, with D unresolved. The germline CDR1 and CDR2 sequences are SGHNT and YENEEA. This CDR3 has 15 residues. V was clipped by 2 bases and J by 6 bases, with 16 bases between them.

This clonotype was seen ten or more times. This rearrangement joins TRBV5-6 to TRBJ2-7; TRBD1 might be the D (6 bases). CDR1 is SGHDT and CDR2 is YYEEEE in the germline V gene. The CDR3 runs 14 residues. The V gene lost 4 bases and the J gene lost 0 bases, with 11 bases spanning the gap. CDR3 protein: CASSAGDTSYEQYF. The CDR3 DNA follows: TGTGCCAGCAGCGCAGGGGACACCTCCTACGAGCAGTACTTC.

This clonotype has more than one count but fewer than ten. This may be a read error: a much more frequent sequence differs by one nucleotide. CDR3 protein: CASRRVRDSSYEQYF. In nucleotides, the CDR3 is TGTGCCAGCAGGCGGGTGAGGGACAGTTCCTACGAGCAGTACTTC. The chain carries TRBV6-1 and TRBJ2-7; 7 bases are shared with TRBD1. Trimming took 6 bases from V and 1 from J; bases not matched to a gene: 9. The germline V gene encodes CDR1 MNHNS and CDR2 SASEGT. This CDR3 contains 15 residues.

This clonotype was observed at least ten times. The gene calls are TRBV10-1 and TRBJ1-1; D is unresolved. CDR3 length equals 13 residues. Trimming took 6 bases from V and 6 from J, leaving 14 bases between them. CDR1 WNHNN and CDR2 SYGVQD come from the germline V gene (reference sequence). The CDR3 loop is CASREGLISEAFF. The CDR3 bases are TGCGCCAGCAGGGAAGGGCTGATATCTGAAGCTTTCTTT.

This clonotype was counted many times. The rearrangement uses TRBV12-3 or TRBV12-4 and TRBJ1-5; D gene ambiguous. This CDR3 is built from 14 residues. The ends were cut back, 5 bases at V and 6 bases at J, with 14 bases in the middle. The CDR3 bases are TGTGCCAGCAGTCTTGACGGCCCAGGTCAGCCCCAGCATTTT. Translating it yields CASSLDGPGQPQHF.

The chain recombines TRBV5-1 with TRBJ2-3; 7 bases fit TRBD2. This CDR3 comprises 15 residues. The germline V gene encodes CDR1 SGHRS and CDR2 YFSETQ. The junction had 3 bases not matched to a gene; V was cut back by 1 base and J by 1 base. In DNA, the CDR3 is TGCGCCAGCAGCTTGCTAGCGGTGCGCACAGATACGCAGTATTTT. Protein: CASSLLAVRTDTQYF.

The V call is TRBV20-1, the J call TRBJ2-3, with 13 bases fitting TRBD2. The CDR3 loop spans 16 amino acids. Trimming removed 3 bases from V and 4 bases from J; junction bases left unmatched: 7. Germline CDR1 reads DFQATT; CDR2 reads SNEGSKA (reference sequence). CDR3 in amino acids: CSASHWTSGSSDTQYF. The CDR3 DNA reads as TGCAGTGCTAGCCATTGGACTAGCGGGAGTTCAGATACGCAGTATTTT.

Turning to this clonotype: Because the CDR3 is missing its conserved closing phenylalanine or tryptophan, this is likely a read error. CDR3 protein: CASSQGPVRTDTQYL. CDR3 sequence (DNA): TGCGCCAGCAGCCAAGGGCCAGTCAGAACAGATACGCAGTATCTT. The rearrangement joins TRBV4-3 to TRBJ2-3, with D unclear. The ends were cut back, 1 base at V and 3 bases at J, with 11 bases in the middle. The CDR3 covers 15 residues. Germline loops: CDR1 LGHNA, CDR2 YSLEER.

This clonotype was counted ten times or more. The chain joins TRBV7-8 to TRBJ2-1; 7 bases are shared with TRBD2. This CDR3 comprises 17 residues. CDR1 and CDR2 from the germline V gene are SGHVS and FQNEAQ. J gave up 1 base and V 2 bases, and 8 bases lay outside the gene matches. CDR3 sequence: CASSLIWEGLSYNEQFF. In DNA, the CDR3 is TGTGCCAGCAGCTTAATATGGGAGGGCCTGTCCTACAATGAGCAGTTCTTC.

V is TRBV7-9 and J is TRBJ2-5, with TRBD1 identical over 9 bases. CDR1 is SEHNR and CDR2 is FQNEAQ in the germline V gene (reference sequence). CDR3 length: 16 amino acids. V shed 1 base, J shed 4 bases, and the junction held 7 bases outside the gene matches. CDR3 protein: CASSLDRGLLGETQYF. CDR3 nucleotides: TGTGCCAGCAGCTTAGACAGGGGGCTTTTGGGAGAGACCCAGTACTTC.

The chain recombines TRBV7-9 with TRBJ2-2, with TRBD2 identical over 8 bases. The length of the CDR3 is 13 residues. The ends lost 1 base at V and 8 bases at J; junction bases unmatched: 0. Per germline, CDR1 SEHNR and CDR2 FQNEAQ (reference sequence). CDR3 residues: CASSLGLAGELFF. Here the CDR3 DNA reads TGTGCCAGCAGCTTAGGACTAGCGGGGGAGCTGTTTTTT.

The sample holds many counts of this clonotype. The rearrangement uses TRBV28 and TRBJ2-3; 7 positions agree with TRBD2. The CDR3 consists of 17 residues. CDR1 is MDHEN, CDR2 SYDVKM, per germline. Germline trimming cut 6 bases from V and 1 base from J; bases unmatched to any gene: 13. This chain's CDR3 is CASSPSSGAWGTDTQYF. CDR3 bases: TGTGCCAGCAGCCCCTCGAGCGGGGCGTGGGGCACAGATACGCAGTATTTT. The variable domain in full, completed from reference TRBV28 and TRBJ2-3, reads DVKVTQSSRYLVKRTGEKVFLECVQDMDHENMFWYRQDPGLGLRLIYFSYDVKMKEKGDIPEGYSVSREKKERFSLILESASTNQTSMYLCASSPSSGAWGTDTQYFGPGTRLTVL.

This clonotype was observed at least ten times. The chain carries TRBV19 and TRBJ1-5, with 12 bases aligning to TRBD1. With 5 bases clipped from V and 7 bases from J, the junction kept 9 bases outside the gene matches. This CDR3 comprises 16 residues. Per germline, CDR1 LNHDA and CDR2 SQIVND (reference sequence). DNA of the CDR3: TGTGCCAGTAGTGTCCGGGACAGGGGGCTAGGGCAGCCCCAGCATTTT. Translated, it gives CASSVRDRGLGQPQHF. Looking up the rest from reference TRBV19 and TRBJ1-5 gives the full variable domain: DGGITQSPKYLFRKEGQNVTLSCEQNLNHDAMYWYRQDPGQGLRLIYYSQIVNDFQKGDIAEGYSVSREKKESFPLTVTSAQKNPTAFYLCASSVRDRGLGQPQHFGDGTRLSIL.

This clonotype was seen more than once but under ten times. This may be a read error: a much more frequent sequence differs by one nucleotide. The chain recombines TRBV7-8 with TRBJ2-7, with D perhaps TRBD1 or TRBD2 (6 bases each). The CDR3 is made up of 15 amino acids. In germline, CDR1 is SGHVS, CDR2 FQNEAQ. Trimming shortened V by 1 base and J by 4 bases, and 14 bases separated the two germline ends. CDR3 DNA sequence: TGTGCCAGCAGCTTAGAAGACGGGGGCTGGTACGAGCAGTACTTC. Its translation: CASSLEDGGWYEQYF. Full variable domain (missing parts from reference TRBV7-8 and TRBJ2-7): GAGVSQSPRYKVAKRGQDVALRCDPISGHVSLFWYQQALGQGPEFLTYFQNEAQLDKSGLPSDRFFAERPEGSVSTLKIQRTQQEDSAVYLCASSLEDGGWYEQYFGPGTRLTVT.

This clonotype was counted a single time. A read error may be the cause here, since a much bigger clone is one base away. This chain uses TRBV12-3 or TRBV12-4 with TRBJ2-1; 8 bases match TRBD1. J gave up 4 bases and V 6 bases, and 8 bases lay outside the gene matches. The CDR3 length is 15 residues. CDR3 region: CASSCGQGFYNEQFF. Here the CDR3 DNA reads TGTGCCAGCAGCTGCGGACAGGGATTTTACAATGAGCAGTTCTTC.

This clonotype was seen a few times. The genes are TRBV6-5 and TRBJ2-1; TRBD2 agrees at 10 bases. The CDR3 spans 16 residues. Germline values: CDR1 MNHEY, CDR2 SVGAGI. Trimming at V came to 5 bases and at J to 4 bases, leaving 8 bases not matched to a gene. Here the CDR3 DNA reads TGTGCCAGCAGTCCTCGGACTAGCGGTTATTACAATGAGCAGTTCTTC. It is translated as CASSPRTSGYYNEQFF.